The 13 T cell receptor beta chains reported below all come from one sample, sequenced in a study of naive CD8 T cells in extremely preterm neonates. The data were produced by immunoSEQ multiplex PCR, yet TCRdb's version contains in-frame clones alone and is incomplete. The table shows about 7,600 clones, with about 98% occurring only once. Sequenced material: naive CD8+ T cells from blood. The receptors shown here come from a human donor in good health.

The V gene is TRBV18, the J gene TRBJ1-4; TRBD1 matches at 9 bases. V trimming: 3 bases; J trimming: 2 bases; junction bases outside the gene matches: 10. CDR1 and CDR2 (germline): KGHSH, LQKENI. The CDR3 has 18 residues. The CDR3 loop reads CASSPGTGPVATNEKLFF. CDR3 bases: TGTGCCAGCTCACCCGGGACAGGGCCGGTCGCGACTAATGAAAAACTGTTTTTT.

The chain combines TRBV4-2 with TRBJ2-1; 7 nucleotides agree with TRBD2. The V and J ends lost 1 base and 9 bases, in that order; junction bases with no gene match: 6. The CDR3 spans 14 residues. Germline V gene data show CDR1 as LGHNA and CDR2 as YNFKEQ. The CDR3: CASSQVVGGSEQFF. The CDR3 DNA reads TGTGCCAGCAGCCAAGTCGTGGGGGGGAGTGAGCAGTTCTTC.

The chain couples TRBV9 to TRBJ2-5; 8 bases line up with TRBD2. The CDR3 spans 17 residues. CDR1 is SGDLS, CDR2 YYNGEE, per germline. V was clipped by 0 bases and J by 1 base; unmatched bases: 8. CDR3 in DNA: TGTGCCAGCAGCGTAGGGTCGGCGGGGGGACTCCAAGAGACCCAGTACTTC. It encodes CASSVGSAGGLQETQYF. Drawing the rest from reference TRBV9 and TRBJ2-5, the complete variable domain is DSGVTQTPKHLITATGQRVTLRCSPRSGDLSVYWYQQSLDQGLQFLIQYYNGEERAKGNILERFSAQQFPDLHSELNLSSLELGDSALYFCASSVGSAGGLQETQYFGPGTRLLVL.

The chain couples TRBV2 to TRBJ2-3; a weak D match, TRBD2 (6 bases). This CDR3 is 16 amino acids long. CDR1 SNHLY and CDR2 FYNNEI come from the germline V gene. V was trimmed by 3 bases and J by 0 bases, leaving 13 bases between them. The DNA of the CDR3 is TGTGCCAGCAGTGACCTCCGGGGGACTAGCACAGATACGCAGTATTTT. This encodes CASSDLRGTSTDTQYF.

The V gene is TRBV9, the J gene TRBJ2-1; 11 bases align to TRBD2. The CDR3 contains 17 residues. Germline V gives CDR1 SGDLS, CDR2 YYNGEE. V trimming: 4 bases; J trimming: 5 bases; junction bases outside the gene matches: 11. The CDR3 loop is CASSPTPTSGRDNEQFF. The DNA for the CDR3 is TGTGCCAGCAGCCCCACCCCTACTAGCGGGAGAGACAATGAGCAGTTCTTC.

The CDR3 region is CASSVVRTGYDDGGYTF. The CDR3 bases are TGTGCCAGCAGCGTAGTTAGGACAGGGTATGACGATGGTGGCTACACCTTC. The chain combines TRBV9 with TRBJ1-2; 8 nucleotides align to TRBD1. Germline CDR1 SGDLS, CDR2 YYNGEE. The V gene end was trimmed by 0 bases and the J gene end by 7 bases; junction bases not matched to a gene: 14. The CDR3 consists of 17 residues.

The J gene is TRBJ2-3, the V gene TRBV19, with 11 bases matching TRBD2. Looked up from germline, CDR1 is LNHDA and CDR2 is SQIVND (reference sequence). V was clipped by 5 bases and J by 3 bases; unmatched bases: 10. This CDR3 is 17 amino acids long. CDR3 sequence (DNA): TGTGCCAGTAGTCTATCGGGACTAGCGGTTACTACAGATACGCAGTATTTT. This sequence encodes CASSLSGLAVTTDTQYF.

This clone was observed once. The V call is TRBV4-3, the J call TRBJ1-1; the D gene is possibly TRBD1 (6 bases). Trimming took 1 base from V and 4 from J, leaving 13 bases between them. Germline-derived CDR1 and CDR2 are LGHNA and YSLEER. This CDR3 spans 15 amino acids. The CDR3 spells CASSQGRGSSTEAFF. CDR3 DNA sequence: TGCGCCAGCAGCCAAGGCAGGGGATCGTCCACTGAAGCTTTCTTT.

This rearrangement joins TRBV2 to TRBJ2-7, with 9 bases that match TRBD1. V lost 2 bases, J lost 6 bases, and 8 bases stayed unmatched. CDR1 and CDR2 from the germline V gene are SNHLY and FYNNEI. The CDR3 covers 15 residues. This chain's CDR3 is CASSESGTGYGEQYF. The CDR3 nucleotides read TGTGCCAGCAGTGAATCCGGGACAGGGTATGGCGAGCAGTACTTC.

J is TRBJ1-4 and V is TRBV7-9, with D unclear. The CDR3 sequence is 14 residues long. The V gene lost 3 bases and the J gene lost 5 bases, with 10 bases spanning the gap. The germline CDR1 and CDR2 sequences are SEHNR and FQNEAQ (reference sequence). The CDR3 loop reads CASSFLATNEKLFF. The CDR3 DNA reads TGTGCCAGCAGCTTTTTAGCGACGAATGAAAAACTGTTTTTT.

This rearrangement joins TRBV27 to TRBJ2-7; TRBD1 aligns across 8 bases. Germline V lookup: CDR1 MNHEY, CDR2 SMNVEV (reference sequence). The CDR3 runs 14 residues. The ends lost 6 bases at V and 2 bases at J; junction bases unmatched: 6. DNA of the CDR3: TGTGCCAGCAGCCCTACAGGGGGTCCCTACGAGCAGTACTTC. It translates to CASSPTGGPYEQYF.

Of note for this clone: A junction boundary mismatches the germline segment, possibly from a read error. The V gene is TRBV7-7, the J gene TRBJ1-1; TRBD1 matches at 7 bases. CDR1 and CDR2 (germline): SSHAT, FNYEAQ (reference sequence). The length of the CDR3 is 13 residues. The CDR3 DNA reads as TGTGCTAGCAGCTTAAATGGGGACAGTGAAGCTTTCTTT. This gives the protein CASSLNGDSEAFF. The whole variable domain, remainder taken from reference TRBV7-7 and TRBJ1-1, is GAGVSQSPRYKVTKRGQDVTLRCDPISSHATLYWYQQALGQGPEFLTYFNYEAQPDKSGLPSDRFSAERPEGSISTLTIQRTEQRDSAMYRCASSLNGDSEAFFGQGTRLTVV.

The chain employs TRBV11-2 and TRBJ2-2; the D is unclear. The CDR3 runs to 14 residues. Germline loops: CDR1 SGHAT, CDR2 FQNNGV. V lost 6 bases and J 2 bases, leaving 10 bases between the germline ends. As DNA, the CDR3 is TGTGCCAGCAGAGTAACACAAAACACCGGGGAGCTGTTTTTT. The encoded protein is CASRVTQNTGELFF.